The 18 T cell receptor beta chains listed next were all sequenced from one sample in a study of blood T cells in healthy people across ages. It was with a sample-barcoded 5' primer and a J-beta primer mix that a second PCR of roughly 7 to 12 cycles was run. TCRdb used MiXCR to reprocess the 5' RACE reads, holding one entry per CDR3 protein. The table lists 500,000 to 600,000 distinct CDR3 sequences, 27% of them singletons. Sequencing input: blood. The source is a woman between 65 and 79 years old in good health.

This clonotype was observed many times. This rearrangement joins TRBV15 to TRBJ2-2, with 7 bases matching TRBD1. The germline V gene has CDR1 LNHNV and CDR2 YYDKDF (reference sequence). The CDR3 has 18 residues. Unmatched junction bases numbered 12, after V lost 4 bases and J lost 1 base. The CDR3 spells CATSTRSGGYGNTGELFF. The CDR3 nucleotides are TGTGCCACCAGCACCCGTTCAGGGGGATATGGGAACACCGGGGAGCTGTTTTTT.

The chain combines TRBV7-8 with TRBJ1-5; D ambiguous. V was pared by 5 bases and J by 7 bases, with 21 bases between. This CDR3 spans 16 amino acids. Germline V CDR1 and CDR2: SGHVS, FQNEAQ. CDR3 bases: TGTGCCAGCAGCCCCCTGAACGGCGGGTTTGTACAGCCCCAGCATTTT. This sequence encodes CASSPLNGGFVQPQHF.

This clonotype was found a few times. V gene TRBV7-3 combines with J gene TRBJ2-7, with D tentatively TRBD2 (7 bases). V was pared by 3 bases and J by 3 bases, with 12 bases between. The germline V gene has CDR1 SGHTA and CDR2 FQGTGA. The CDR3 spans 14 residues. The CDR3 reads CASSFQGGGYEQYF. In nucleotides, the CDR3 is TGTGCCAGCAGCTTCCAGGGAGGGGGCTACGAGCAGTACTTC.

The V call is TRBV29-1, the J call TRBJ2-7, with a possible D match to TRBD2 (6 bases). The end of the DNA aligns better with TRBJ2-5, so the J call may be wrong. CDR1 and CDR2 from the germline V gene are SQVTM and ANQGSEA. The CDR3 totals 14 residues. CDR3 DNA: TGCAGCGTTGAAGATGATAGGCGGGGAGAGACCCAGTACTTC. Translating it yields CSVEDDRRGETQYF.

This clonotype was detected a few times. This chain connects TRBV7-6 to TRBJ1-5, with D maybe TRBD1 (5 bases). CDR1 and CDR2 from the germline V gene are SGHVS and FNYEAQ. The CDR3 is 16 residues long. Trimming cost V 0 bases and J 2 bases, with 11 bases left between them. The DNA for the CDR3 is TGTGCCAGCAGCTTAGCGGCCGGGGCGGGCAATCAGCCCCAGCATTTT. Translating it yields CASSLAAGAGNQPQHF.

This chain links TRBV7-9 with TRBJ2-3; 11 positions agree with TRBD2. Trimming took 1 base from V and 0 from J; bases not matched to a gene: 3. Looked up from germline, CDR1 is SEHNR and CDR2 is FQNEAQ (reference sequence). This CDR3 comprises 17 residues. The CDR3: CASSLGTSGPSTDTQYF. The DNA of the CDR3 is TGTGCCAGCAGCTTAGGGACTAGCGGGCCTAGCACAGATACGCAGTATTTT. Variable domain in full (rest from reference TRBV7-9 and TRBJ2-3): DTGVSQNPRHKITKRGQNVTFRCDPISEHNRLYWYRQTLGQGPEFLTYFQNEAQLEKSRLLSDRFSAERPKGSFSTLEIQRTEQGDSAMYLCASSLGTSGPSTDTQYFGPGTRLTVL.

The chain has TRBV18 and TRBJ2-5; perhaps TRBD1 as D (5 bases). The J call may not be correct, given that the DNA end is closer to TRBJ2-1. The germline gives CDR1 KGHSH, CDR2 LQKENI. The CDR3 loop spans 11 amino acids. The CDR3 is CASSPGYEQFF. CDR3 sequence (DNA): TGTGCCAGCTCGCCAGGGTATGAGCAGTTCTTC.

The chain couples TRBV7-2 to TRBJ1-1; D may be TRBD1 (5 bases). Germline-derived CDR1 and CDR2 are SGHTA and FQGNSA. The ends were cut back, 3 bases at V and 11 bases at J, with 19 bases in the middle. The CDR3 totals 14 residues. CDR3 sequence (DNA): TGTGCCAGCAGCTTTTGGGGGACCGACCTGACCGCTTTCTTT. Translating gives CASSFWGTDLTAFF.

The CDR3 reads CSASGLAGGYNEQFF. The CDR3 nucleotides read TGCAGTGCTAGTGGTCTAGCGGGGGGTTACAATGAGCAGTTCTTC. This chain links TRBV20-1 with TRBJ2-1; TRBD2 agrees at 11 bases. The CDR3 totals 15 residues. Per germline, CDR1 DFQATT and CDR2 SNEGSKA (reference sequence). V lost 3 bases, J lost 4 bases, and 5 bases stayed unmatched.

The chain has TRBV19 and TRBJ2-1; 9 bases map to TRBD2. The germline V gene has CDR1 LNHDA and CDR2 SQIVND (reference sequence). V lost 3 bases to trimming and J lost 4 bases; unmatched junction nucleotides: 10. The CDR3 loop spans 17 amino acids. CDR3 in amino acids: CASSIRAGTSLYNEQFF. The CDR3 nucleotides are TGTGCCAGTAGTATCCGGGCAGGGACTAGCCTTTACAATGAGCAGTTCTTC.

As for this clonotype: A much larger clone differs from this one at a single base, so this may be a read error. This chain links TRBV5-1 with TRBJ2-5; TRBD1 or TRBD2 may be the D gene (6 bases each). This CDR3 spans 17 amino acids. CDR1 and CDR2 from the germline V gene are SGHRS and YFSETQ. The CDR3: CASSSHREVTGQETQCF. In DNA form, the CDR3 reads TGCGCCAGCAGCTCCCACAGGGAGGTTACGGGCCAAGAGACCCAGTGCTTC. Drawing the rest from reference TRBV5-1 and TRBJ2-5, the complete variable domain is KAGVTQTPRYLIKTRGQQVTLSCSPISGHRSVSWYQQTPGQGLQFLFEYFSETQRNKGNFPGRFSGRQFSNSRSEMNVSTLELGDSALYLCASSSHREVTGQETQCFGPGTRLLVL.

Notes on this clonotype: An end of the junction does not agree with germline; a read error may underlie this. This chain connects TRBV6-1 to TRBJ2-3; D is ambiguous. Per the germline V gene, CDR1 is MNHNS and CDR2 is SASEGT. This CDR3 has 15 amino acids. CDR3 residues: CASSEVGPPTDMQYF. CDR3 coding DNA: TGTGCCAGCAGTGAAGTTGGACCGCCCACAGATATGCAGTATTTT.

The J gene is TRBJ2-3, the V gene TRBV5-1, with D possibly being TRBD1 (6 bases). Per germline, CDR1 SGHRS and CDR2 YFSETQ. CDR3 size: 14 residues. V shed 6 bases and J shed 3 bases, with 14 bases lying between them. The CDR3 bases are TGCGCCAGCACCTGGACAGATAGGACAGATACGCAGTATTTT. Protein product: CASTWTDRTDTQYF.

This clonotype was counted a few times. The chain combines TRBV28 with TRBJ2-1, with D possibly being TRBD1 (6 bases). The CDR3 loop spans 12 amino acids. V lost 0 bases, J lost 14 bases, and 11 bases lay in between. Per the germline V gene, CDR1 is MDHEN and CDR2 is SYDVKM. The CDR3 nucleotides are TGTGCCAGCAGTTTATGGGGCAGGGGCGAGTTCTTC. Translation: CASSLWGRGEFF. Looking up the rest from reference TRBV28 and TRBJ2-1 gives the full variable domain: DVKVTQSSRYLVKRTGEKVFLECVQDMDHENMFWYRQDPGLGLRLIYFSYDVKMKEKGDIPEGYSVSREKKERFSLILESASTNQTSMYLCASSLWGRGEFFGPGTRLTVL.

The chain recombines TRBV9 with TRBJ1-2; TRBD1 is a possible D gene (5 bases). Looked up from germline, CDR1 is SGDLS and CDR2 is YYNGEE. CDR3 length: 18 amino acids. V was clipped by 0 bases and J by 1 base, with 19 bases between them. This CDR3 is CASSVGAGTYTINYGYTF. The CDR3 bases are TGTGCCAGCAGCGTAGGGGCAGGGACTTACACGATTAACTATGGCTACACCTTC. Supplemented by reference TRBV9 and TRBJ1-2, the full variable domain reads DSGVTQTPKHLITATGQRVTLRCSPRSGDLSVYWYQQSLDQGLQFLIQYYNGEERAKGNILERFSAQQFPDLHSELNLSSLELGDSALYFCASSVGAGTYTINYGYTFGSGTRLTVV.

The CDR3 nucleotides read TGTGCCACCAGCACGCCCGGACAAGGCGGAGAAGCTTTCTTT. It specifies CATSTPGQGGEAFF. The chain employs TRBV15 and TRBJ1-1; tentative D call: TRBD1 (5 bases). Germline values: CDR1 LNHNV, CDR2 YYDKDF (reference sequence). This CDR3 has 14 amino acids. Trimming pared 4 bases from V and 8 bases from J, leaving 17 bases between. Looking up the rest from reference TRBV15 and TRBJ1-1 gives the full variable domain: DAMVIQNPRYQVTQFGKPVTLSCSQTLNHNVMYWYQQKSSQAPKLLFHYYDKDFNNEADTPDNFQSRRPNTSFCFLDIRSPGLGDTAMYLCATSTPGQGGEAFFGQGTRLTVV.

This clonotype turned up a few times. The V gene is TRBV20-1, the J gene TRBJ1-1; unclear D gene. V was pared by 3 bases and J by 7 bases, with 9 bases between. The CDR3 consists of 11 residues. Germline lookup yields CDR1 DFQATT and CDR2 SNEGSKA (reference sequence). DNA for the CDR3: TGCAGTGCTAGGGTTCGATTTGAAGCTTTCTTT. Amino acid sequence: CSARVRFEAFF.

The chain combines TRBV20-1 with TRBJ2-5; 7 nucleotides agree with TRBD2. Germline CDR1 and CDR2: DFQATT and SNEGSKA (reference sequence). The CDR3 has 13 residues. J gave up 4 bases and V 4 bases, and 6 bases lay outside the gene matches. The CDR3, as DNA: TGCAGTGCTACGGGACCGGGGGGAGAGACCCAGTACTTC. Amino acids: CSATGPGGETQYF.